This T cell receptor beta chain was retrieved from a study of PD-L1 blockade in urothelial cancer. Here immunoSEQ multiplex PCR was the method, and the copy in TCRdb shows in-frame clones only, minus some. The sample lists around 110,000 clones; around 89% were seen once. Time point denoted: peripheral blood 6 weeks after treatment start. This sample comprised PBMCs, obtained around atezolizumab (anti-PD-L1) treatment. This clonotype originated in a man in his 60s with urothelial cancer.

The CDR3, as DNA: TGTGCCAGCAGTGAATATGGGACACAGAACACCGGGGAGCTGTTTTTT. This sequence encodes CASSEYGTQNTGELFF. The chain uses TRBV25-1 and TRBJ2-2; TRBD1 might be the D (6 bases). The CDR3 length is 16 residues. From germline, CDR1 is MGHDK and CDR2 SYGVNS. Trimming shortened V by 0 bases and J by 1 base, and 9 bases separated the two germline ends.